This T cell receptor beta chain was captured by sequencing in a study of shared clonotypes between healthy human individuals. Data came from immunoSEQ multiplex PCR; TCRdb stores just in-frame clones and leaves some out. In the table there are just over 2,000,000 clones, roughly 95% of which are singletons. The V and J ends lost 0 bases and 5 bases respectively, with 11 bases between them. The CDR3 is 15 residues long. The germline V gene has CDR1 SGHRS and CDR2 YFSETQ. The chain recombines TRBV5-1 with TRBJ2-2; D is perhaps TRBD1 (6 bases). This TCR was recovered from a man aged 18 to 29 in good health. The sequenced sample was naive CD4+ T cells sorted from blood. The subset was: CD45RA+ positively selected. The CDR3: CASSLVSQGTGELFF. The DNA for the CDR3 is TGCGCCAGCAGCTTGGTATCGCAGGGGACCGGGGAGCTGTTTTTT.